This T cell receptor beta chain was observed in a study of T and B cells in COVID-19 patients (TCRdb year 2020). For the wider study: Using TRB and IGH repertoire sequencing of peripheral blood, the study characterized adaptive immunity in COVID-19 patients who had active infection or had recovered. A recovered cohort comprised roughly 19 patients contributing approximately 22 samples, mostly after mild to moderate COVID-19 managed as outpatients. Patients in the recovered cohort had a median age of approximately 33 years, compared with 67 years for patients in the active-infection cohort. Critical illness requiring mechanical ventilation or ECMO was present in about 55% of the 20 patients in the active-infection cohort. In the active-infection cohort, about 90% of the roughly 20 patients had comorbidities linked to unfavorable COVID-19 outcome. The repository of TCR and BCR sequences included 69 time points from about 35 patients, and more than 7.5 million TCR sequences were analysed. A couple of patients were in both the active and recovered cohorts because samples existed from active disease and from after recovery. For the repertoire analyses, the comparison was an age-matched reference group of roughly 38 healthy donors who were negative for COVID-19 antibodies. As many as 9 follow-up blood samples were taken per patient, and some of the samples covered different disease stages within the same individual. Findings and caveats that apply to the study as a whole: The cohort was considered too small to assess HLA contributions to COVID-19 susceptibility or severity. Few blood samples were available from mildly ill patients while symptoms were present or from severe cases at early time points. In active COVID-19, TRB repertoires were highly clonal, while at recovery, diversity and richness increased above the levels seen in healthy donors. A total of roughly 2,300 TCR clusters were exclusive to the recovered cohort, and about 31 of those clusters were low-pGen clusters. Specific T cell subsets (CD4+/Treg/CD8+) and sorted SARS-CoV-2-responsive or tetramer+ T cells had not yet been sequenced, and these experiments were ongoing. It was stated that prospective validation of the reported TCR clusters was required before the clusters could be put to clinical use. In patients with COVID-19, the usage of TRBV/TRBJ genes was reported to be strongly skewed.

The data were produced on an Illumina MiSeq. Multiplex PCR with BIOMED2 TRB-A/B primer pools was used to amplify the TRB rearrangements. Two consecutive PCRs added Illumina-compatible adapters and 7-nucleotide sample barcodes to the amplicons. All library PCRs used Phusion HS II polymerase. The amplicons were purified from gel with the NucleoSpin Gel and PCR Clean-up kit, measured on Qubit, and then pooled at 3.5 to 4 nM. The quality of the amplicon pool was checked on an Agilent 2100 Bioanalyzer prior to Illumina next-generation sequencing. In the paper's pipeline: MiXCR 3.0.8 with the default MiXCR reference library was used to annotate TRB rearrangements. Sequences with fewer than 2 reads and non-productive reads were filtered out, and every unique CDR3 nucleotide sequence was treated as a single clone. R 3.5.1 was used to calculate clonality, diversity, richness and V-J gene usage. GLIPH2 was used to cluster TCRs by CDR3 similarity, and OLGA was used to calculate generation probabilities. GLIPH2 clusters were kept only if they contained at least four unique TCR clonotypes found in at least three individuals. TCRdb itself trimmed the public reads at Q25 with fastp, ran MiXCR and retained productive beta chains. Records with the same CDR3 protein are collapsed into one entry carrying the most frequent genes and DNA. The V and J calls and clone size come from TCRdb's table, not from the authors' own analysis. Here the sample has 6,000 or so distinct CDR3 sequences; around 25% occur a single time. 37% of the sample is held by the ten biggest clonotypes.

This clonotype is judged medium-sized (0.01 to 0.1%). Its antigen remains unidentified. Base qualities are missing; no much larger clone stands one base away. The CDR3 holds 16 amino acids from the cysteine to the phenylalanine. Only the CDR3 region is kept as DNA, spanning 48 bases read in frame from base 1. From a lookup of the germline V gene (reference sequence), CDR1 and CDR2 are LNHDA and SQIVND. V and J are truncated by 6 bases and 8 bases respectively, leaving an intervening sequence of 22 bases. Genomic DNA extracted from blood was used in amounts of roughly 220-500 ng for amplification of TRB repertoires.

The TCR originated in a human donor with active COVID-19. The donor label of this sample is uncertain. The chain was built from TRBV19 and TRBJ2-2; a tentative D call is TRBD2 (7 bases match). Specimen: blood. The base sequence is TGTGCCAGTAGCTGGGGGGCGGGAGAGGGTCGAGGGGAGCTGTTTTTT. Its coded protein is CASSWGAGEGRGELFF.